This T cell receptor beta chain was sequenced for a study of cytomegalovirus exposure and HLA in healthy donors. Broader study findings: In a later analysis, approximately 15,000 TCR beta sequences were associated with HLA alleles at 0.05 false discovery rate.

CDR1 is SGHDT, CDR2 YYEEEE, per germline. CDR3 length: 16 residues. The V and J ends lost 0 bases and 4 bases, in that order; junction bases with no gene match: 4. PCR was performed using 60 Vbeta and 13 Jbeta primers. This table comes from immunoSEQ multiplex PCR, and its TCRdb copy is limited to in-frame clones, with some not included. The sample carries 80,000 to 100,000 clones, approximately 80% recorded once. In the case of this clone: The antigen is undetermined.

This TCR was recovered from a male donor in good health and CMV-seropositive. Sequenced material: PBMCs. The rearrangement uses TRBV5-6 and TRBJ1-5; TRBD1 aligns across 10 bases. The CDR3 coding sequence is TGTGCCAGCAGCTTGGGACAGGGGGCAATAAATCAGCCCCAGCATTTT. Encoded protein: CASSLGQGAINQPQHF.